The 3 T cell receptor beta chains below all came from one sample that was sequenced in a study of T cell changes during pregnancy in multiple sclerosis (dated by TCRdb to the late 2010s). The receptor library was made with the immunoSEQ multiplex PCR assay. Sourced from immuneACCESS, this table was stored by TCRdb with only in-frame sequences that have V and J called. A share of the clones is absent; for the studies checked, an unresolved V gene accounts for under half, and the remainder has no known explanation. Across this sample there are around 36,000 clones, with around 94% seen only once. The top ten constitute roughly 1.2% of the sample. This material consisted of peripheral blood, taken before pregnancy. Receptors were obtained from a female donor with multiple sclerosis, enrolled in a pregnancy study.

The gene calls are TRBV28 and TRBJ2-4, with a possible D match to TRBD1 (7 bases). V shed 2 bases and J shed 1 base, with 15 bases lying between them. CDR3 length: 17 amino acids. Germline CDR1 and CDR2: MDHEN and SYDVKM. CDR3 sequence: CASSLRGAGGAKNIQYF. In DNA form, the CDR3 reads TGTGCCAGCAGTTTAAGGGGGGCAGGGGGGGCCAAAAACATTCAGTACTTC.

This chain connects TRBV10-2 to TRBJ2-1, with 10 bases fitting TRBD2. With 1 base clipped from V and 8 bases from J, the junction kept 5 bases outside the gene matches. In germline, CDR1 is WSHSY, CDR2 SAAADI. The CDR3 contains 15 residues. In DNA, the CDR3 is TGCGCCAGCAGTGAGTGGCTAGCGGGAGCCTATGAGCAGTTCTTC. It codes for CASSEWLAGAYEQFF.

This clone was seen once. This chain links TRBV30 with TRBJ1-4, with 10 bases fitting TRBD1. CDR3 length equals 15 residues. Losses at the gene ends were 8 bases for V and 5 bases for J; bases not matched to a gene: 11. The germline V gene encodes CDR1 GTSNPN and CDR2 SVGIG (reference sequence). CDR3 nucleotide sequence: TGTGCCGGCACACCCACGGACAGGGGGAATGAAAAACTGTTTTTT. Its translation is CAGTPTDRGNEKLFF. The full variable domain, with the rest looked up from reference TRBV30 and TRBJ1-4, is SQTIHQWPATLVQPVGSPLSLECTVEGTSNPNLYWYRQAAGRGLQLLFYSVGIGQISSEVPQNLSASRPQDRQFILSSKKLLLSDSGFYLCAGTPTDRGNEKLFFGSGTQLSVL.